The entry that follows covers one T cell receptor (beta chain) sequence. Its antigen is currently unknown. The V gene's germline CDR1 is LGHNA and CDR2 YSLEER. The CDR3 has 16 amino acids. V was trimmed by 2 bases and J by 0 bases, leaving 11 bases between them. The data were taken from a study of cytomegalovirus exposure and HLA in healthy donors. Primers: 60 Vbeta forward and 13 Jbeta reverse. Libraries were prepared by immunoSEQ multiplex PCR; TCRdb keeps only in-frame clonotypes and omits some of them. The sample yields over 150,000 clones, 80% seen once. General observations from the study: In a later analysis, TCR beta V- and J-gene trimming was associated with a missense DCLRE1C variant. TRBV6-2, TRBV6-3 and some other V segments were excluded as indistinguishable. Analysis performed later showed TCR beta chains linked to HLA being more clonally expanded than equally common others.

This TCR was sampled from a young man in good health and CMV-seropositive. Material: PBMCs. The chain joins TRBV4-3 to TRBJ2-1; D may be TRBD2 (5 bases). The CDR3 reads CASSQRNGDSYNEQFF. Here the CDR3 DNA reads TGCGCCAGCAGCCAACGGAACGGGGACTCCTACAATGAGCAGTTCTTC.